This TCR beta chain was identified during a study of blood T cell repertoires in COVID-19. Study details: The analysed material was cDNA or gDNA that came from T cells, B-cell-depleted T cells, or PBMCs.

The CDR3 contains 14 residues. V dropped 6 bases and J dropped 2 bases, with 11 bases sitting between them. CDR1 MDHEN and CDR2 SYDVKM come from the germline V gene. Original processing notes: Estimation of nucleated cell counts relied on the amplification of reference gene primers. The assay was immunoSEQ multiplex PCR, and TCRdb's table has in-frame clones only and misses some. Clone size and the V and J calls come from that table; the DNA yielded D and trimming. The data show nearly 200,000 clones, with more than 80% seen just once and approximately 8.1% held by the top ten. Individuals drawn from approximately 26 US areas were about 18 to 100 years old. Cohorts were determined from participant-reported clinical history.

The chain employs TRBV28 and TRBJ1-5; no clear D gene. This clonotype was obtained from a woman aged 18-29 years who had recovered from COVID-19. Input material: PBMCs or T cells enriched from blood (not recorded which). The DNA for the CDR3 is TGTGCCAGCAGCGACACTTGGGGCAATCAGCCCCAGCATTTT. Its protein product is CASSDTWGNQPQHF.